This T cell receptor beta chain was recovered during a study of blood T cell repertoires in COVID-19. The authors' processing: Cell counts per sample came from amplifying reference gene primers. Only in-frame clones appear in the TCRdb table, and some are missing; sequencing was by immunoSEQ multiplex PCR. V and J calls and clone size are those listed in that table; D and trimming were worked out from the DNA. There are about 180,000 clones in the sample; less than 90% occur only once, and about 1.2% lies in the top ten. Participants reported their clinical history, and cohort assignment relied on those reports. Sequenced: PBMCs or T cells enriched from blood (not recorded which). The receptor's source is a human donor with acute COVID-19. The donor label of this sample is uncertain.

CDR3 sequence reads: CASSLGGQNTGELFF. In DNA, the CDR3 is TGTGCCAGCAGCTTAGGGGGACAGAACACCGGGGAGCTGTTTTTT. V gene TRBV7-9 combines with J gene TRBJ2-2; D is possibly TRBD1 (6 bases). From germline, CDR1 is SEHNR and CDR2 FQNEAQ (reference sequence). The CDR3 loop spans 15 amino acids. Trimming pared 1 base from V and 1 base from J, leaving 7 bases between.